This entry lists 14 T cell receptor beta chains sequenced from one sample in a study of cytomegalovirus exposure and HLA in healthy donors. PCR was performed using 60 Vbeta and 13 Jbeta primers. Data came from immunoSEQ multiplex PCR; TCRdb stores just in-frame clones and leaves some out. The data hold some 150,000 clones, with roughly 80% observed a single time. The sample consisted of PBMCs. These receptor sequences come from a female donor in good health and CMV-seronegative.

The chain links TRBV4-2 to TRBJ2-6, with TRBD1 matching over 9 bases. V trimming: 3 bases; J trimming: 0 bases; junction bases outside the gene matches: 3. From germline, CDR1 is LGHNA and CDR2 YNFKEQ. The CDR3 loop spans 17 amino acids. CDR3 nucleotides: TGTGCCAGCAGCCAGGGACAGGGCCCCTCTGGGGCCAACGTCCTGACTTTC. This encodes CASSQGQGPSGANVLTF.

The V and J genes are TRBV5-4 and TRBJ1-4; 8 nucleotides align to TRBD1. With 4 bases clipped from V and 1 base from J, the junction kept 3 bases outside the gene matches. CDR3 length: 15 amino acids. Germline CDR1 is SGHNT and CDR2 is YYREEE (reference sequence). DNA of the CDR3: TGTGCCAGCAGCAGGGACAGGCAAACTAATGAAAAACTGTTTTTT. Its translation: CASSRDRQTNEKLFF.

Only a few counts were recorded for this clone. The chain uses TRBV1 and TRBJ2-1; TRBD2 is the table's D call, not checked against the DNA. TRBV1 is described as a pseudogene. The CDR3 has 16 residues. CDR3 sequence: CTSSQDRTKEVNEQFF. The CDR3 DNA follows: TGCACCAGCAGCCAAGATCGAACTAAGGAGGTCAATGAGCAGTTCTTC.

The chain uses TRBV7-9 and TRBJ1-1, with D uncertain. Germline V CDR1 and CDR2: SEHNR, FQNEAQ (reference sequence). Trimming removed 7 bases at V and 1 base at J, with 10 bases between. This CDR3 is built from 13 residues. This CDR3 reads CASTPRGNTEAFF. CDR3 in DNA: TGTGCCAGCACTCCACGGGGGAACACTGAAGCTTTCTTT.

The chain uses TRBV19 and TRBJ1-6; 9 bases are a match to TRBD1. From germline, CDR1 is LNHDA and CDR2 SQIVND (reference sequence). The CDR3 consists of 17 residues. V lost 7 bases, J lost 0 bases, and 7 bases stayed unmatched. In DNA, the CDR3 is TGTGCCAGTACCGTCGGACAGGGGAGCTCCTATAATTCACCCCTCCACTTT. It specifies CASTVGQGSSYNSPLHF.

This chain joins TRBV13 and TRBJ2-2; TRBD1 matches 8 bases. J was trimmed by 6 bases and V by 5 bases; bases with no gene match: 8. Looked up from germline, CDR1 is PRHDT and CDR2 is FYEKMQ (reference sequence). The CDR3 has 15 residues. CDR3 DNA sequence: TGTGCCAGCAGCATACCGGACAGGGAGGCCGGGGAGCTGTTTTTT. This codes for CASSIPDREAGELFF.

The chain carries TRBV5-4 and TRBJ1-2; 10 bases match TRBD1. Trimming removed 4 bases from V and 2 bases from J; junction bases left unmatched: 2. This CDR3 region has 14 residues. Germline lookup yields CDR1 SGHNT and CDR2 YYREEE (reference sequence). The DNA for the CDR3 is TGTGCCAGCAGCCGACAGGGGGCCAACTATGGCTACACCTTC. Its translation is CASSRQGANYGYTF.

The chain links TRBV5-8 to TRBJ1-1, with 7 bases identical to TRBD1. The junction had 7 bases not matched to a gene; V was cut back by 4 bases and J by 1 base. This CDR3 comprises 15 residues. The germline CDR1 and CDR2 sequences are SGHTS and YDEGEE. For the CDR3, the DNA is TGTGCCAGCAGCGGTGGACAGGTAAAGAACACTGAAGCTTTCTTT. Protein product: CASSGGQVKNTEAFF.

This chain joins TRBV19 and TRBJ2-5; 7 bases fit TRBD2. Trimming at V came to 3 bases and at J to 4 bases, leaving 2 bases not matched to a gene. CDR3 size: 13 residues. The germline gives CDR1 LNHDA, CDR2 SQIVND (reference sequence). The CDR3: CASSIGGGETQYF. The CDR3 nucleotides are TGTGCCAGTAGTATTGGGGGGGGAGAGACCCAGTACTTC.

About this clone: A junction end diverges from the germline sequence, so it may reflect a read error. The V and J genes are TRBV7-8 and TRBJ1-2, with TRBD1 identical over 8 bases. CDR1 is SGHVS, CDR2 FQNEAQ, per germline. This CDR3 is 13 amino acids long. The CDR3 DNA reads TGTGCCAGCAGTTTAGGACAGGGAAAAGGCTACACCTTC. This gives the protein CASSLGQGKGYTF.

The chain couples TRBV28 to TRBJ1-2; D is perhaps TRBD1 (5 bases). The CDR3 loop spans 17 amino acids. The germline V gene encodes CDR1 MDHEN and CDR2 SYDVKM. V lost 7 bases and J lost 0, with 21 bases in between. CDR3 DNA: TGTGCCAGCATCTGGTCAGGGTCGTACCGTACTAACTATGGCTACACCTTC. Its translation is CASIWSGSYRTNYGYTF.

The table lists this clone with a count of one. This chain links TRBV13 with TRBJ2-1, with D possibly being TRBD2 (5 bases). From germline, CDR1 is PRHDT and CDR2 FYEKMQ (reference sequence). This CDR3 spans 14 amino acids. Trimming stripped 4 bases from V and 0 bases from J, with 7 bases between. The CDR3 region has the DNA TGTGCCAGCAGCTCTAGCAGCTCCTACAATGAGCAGTTCTTC. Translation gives CASSSSSSYNEQFF.

Written as DNA, the CDR3 is TGCGCCAGCAGGGGACTAGCGGGACTAGGGGGCTTTCCAAGGGATGAGCAGTTCTTC. It codes for CASRGLAGLGGFPRDEQFF. The chain has TRBV5-1 and TRBJ2-1; 13 bases align to TRBD2. The CDR3 loop spans 19 amino acids. Germline values: CDR1 SGHRS, CDR2 YFSETQ. The trim removed 5 bases at V and 8 bases at J, leaving 19 bases unmatched.

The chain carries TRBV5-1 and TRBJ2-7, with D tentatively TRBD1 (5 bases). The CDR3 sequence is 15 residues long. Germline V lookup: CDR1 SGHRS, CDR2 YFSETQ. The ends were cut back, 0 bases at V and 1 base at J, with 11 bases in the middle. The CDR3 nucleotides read TGCGCCAGCAGCTTGGTAACAGGTCCATCCTACGAGCAGTACTTC. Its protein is CASSLVTGPSYEQYF.